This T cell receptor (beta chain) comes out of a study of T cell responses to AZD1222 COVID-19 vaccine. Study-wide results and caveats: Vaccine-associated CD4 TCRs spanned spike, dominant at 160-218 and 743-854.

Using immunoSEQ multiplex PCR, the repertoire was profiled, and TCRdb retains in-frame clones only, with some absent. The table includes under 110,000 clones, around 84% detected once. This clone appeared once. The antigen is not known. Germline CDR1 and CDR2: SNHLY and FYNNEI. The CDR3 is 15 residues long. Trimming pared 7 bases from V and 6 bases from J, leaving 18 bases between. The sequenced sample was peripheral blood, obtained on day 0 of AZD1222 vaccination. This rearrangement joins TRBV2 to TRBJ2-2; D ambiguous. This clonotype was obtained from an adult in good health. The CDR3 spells CASTKSWGQAGELFF. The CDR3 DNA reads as TGTGCCAGCACCAAAAGCTGGGGTCAGGCCGGGGAGCTGTTTTTT.